These 20 T cell receptor beta chains were all obtained from the same sample, sequenced in a study of neurological immune-mediated disorders. TCRdb redid the calling of the 5' RACE reads with MiXCR, one entry per CDR3 protein. Seen here are 120,000 or so distinct CDR3 sequences, roughly 3.2% observed once, and the top ten hold roughly 1.3%. The sequenced sample was PBMCs. These receptors were collected from a woman aged 25 to 45 with multiple sclerosis.

This clonotype was counted only a few times. The V gene is TRBV20-1, the J gene TRBJ2-3; the D gene is possibly TRBD1 (5 bases). Trimming stripped 3 bases from V and 1 base from J, with 14 bases between. Germline-derived CDR1 and CDR2 are DFQATT and SNEGSKA (reference sequence). The CDR3 totals 15 residues. CDR3 sequence (DNA): TGCAGTGCTAGTTCTTGGGTAGGGGGCACAGATACGCAGTATTTT. As protein: CSASSWVGGTDTQYF.

In its sample, this clonotype was seen a few times. A read error may be the cause here, since a much bigger clone is one base away. The CDR3 DNA reads TGTGTCAGCTCCTTCAGGGCCCAATATCAGCCCCAGCATTTT. This codes for CVSSFRAQYQPQHF. V is TRBV12-3 or TRBV12-4 and J is TRBJ1-5, with D maybe TRBD1 (5 bases). The CDR3 runs to 14 residues.

This clonotype was recorded many times. CDR3 loop: CASSLGVGQGGEKLFF. In DNA, the CDR3 is TGCGCCAGCAGCTTGGGGGTTGGACAGGGCGGTGAAAAACTGTTTTTT. J is TRBJ1-4 and V is TRBV5-1; TRBD1 matches at 8 bases. This CDR3 contains 16 residues. The germline V gene has CDR1 SGHRS and CDR2 YFSETQ. Unmatched junction bases numbered 8, after V lost 0 bases and J lost 7 bases.

This clonotype was picked up many times. CDR3 bases: TGCGCCAGCAGCCAGGGGACAGAAAAAAACATTCAGTACTTC. It is translated as CASSQGTEKNIQYF. The rearrangement links TRBV4-1 to TRBJ2-4, with 7 bases aligning to TRBD1. In germline, CDR1 is MGHRA, CDR2 YSYEKL. CDR3 size: 14 residues. J was trimmed by 4 bases and V by 3 bases; bases with no gene match: 3.

This clonotype was recorded at least ten times. The CDR3 sequence: CASSWYLGSSYNEQFF. Written as DNA, the CDR3 is TGCGCCAGCAGCTGGTATCTGGGGAGCTCCTACAATGAGCAGTTCTTC. The chain combines TRBV5-1 with TRBJ2-1; a weak D match, TRBD2 (5 bases). The CDR3 contains 16 residues. Trimming cost V 3 bases and J 0 bases, with 13 bases left between them. The germline CDR1 and CDR2 sequences are SGHRS and YFSETQ. Together with reference TRBV5-1 and TRBJ2-1, the CDR3 gives the full variable domain: KAGVTQTPRYLIKTRGQQVTLSCSPISGHRSVSWYQQTPGQGLQFLFEYFSETQRNKGNFPGRFSGRQFSNSRSEMNVSTLELGDSALYLCASSWYLGSSYNEQFFGPGTRLTVL.

This clonotype was seen at least ten times. This chain uses TRBV6-2 or TRBV6-3 with TRBJ2-5; 9 bases align to TRBD1. The germline CDR1 and CDR2 sequences are MNHEY and SVGEGT. V was pared by 8 bases and J by 7 bases, with 14 bases of the junction left unmatched. This CDR3 region has 15 residues. CDR3 amino acids: CASGAPGQGSRTQYF. CDR3 bases: TGTGCCAGCGGGGCCCCGGGACAGGGCTCGAGGACCCAGTACTTC.

This clonotype was seen a handful of times. The chain employs TRBV5-1 and TRBJ2-5, with 13 bases lining up with TRBD2. The CDR3 has 18 amino acids. The ends lost 10 bases at V and 3 bases at J; junction bases unmatched: 18. The germline gives CDR1 SGHRS, CDR2 YFSETQ. The CDR3 DNA reads as TGCGCCTCCAGTCGGGACCCTCGGACTAGCGGGAGAGAAGAGACCCAGTACTTC. It translates to CASSRDPRTSGREETQYF.

The chain employs TRBV3-1 and TRBJ2-1; 11 bases align to TRBD2. The germline gives CDR1 LGHDT, CDR2 YNNKEL (reference sequence). V shed 6 bases, J shed 6 bases, and the junction held 7 bases outside the gene matches. CDR3 length: 15 residues. Written as DNA, the CDR3 is TGTGCCAGCAGACAACTAGCGGGAGATGGCAATGAGCAGTTCTTC. Amino acids: CASRQLAGDGNEQFF.

This clonotype was observed at least ten times. The V and J genes are TRBV20-1 and TRBJ2-3; D remains unclear. This CDR3 is 14 amino acids long. V was pared by 0 bases and J by 2 bases, with 9 bases between. Per the germline V gene, CDR1 is DFQATT and CDR2 is SNEGSKA (reference sequence). CDR3 in amino acids: CSARDPRHTDTQYF. Written as DNA, the CDR3 is TGCAGTGCTAGAGATCCCCGACACACAGATACGCAGTATTTT.

This clonotype appeared many times. The chain couples TRBV18 to TRBJ1-6, with TRBD1 matching 7 bases. Germline V gives CDR1 KGHSH, CDR2 LQKENI. The CDR3 is 15 residues long. J was trimmed by 10 bases and V by 2 bases; bases with no gene match: 8. Written as DNA, the CDR3 is TGTGCCAGCTCACCAACAGGGGAGCGTGGGTCACCCCTCCACTTT. Encoded protein: CASSPTGERGSPLHF. Using reference TRBV18 and TRBJ1-6 for the parts outside the CDR3, the full variable domain is NAGVMQNPRHLVRRRGQEARLRCSPMKGHSHVYWYRQLPEEGLKFMVYLQKENIIDESGMPKERFSAEFPKEGPSILRIQQVVRGDSAAYFCASSPTGERGSPLHFGNGTRLTVT.

This clonotype has a count of ten or more. CDR3 nucleotide sequence: TGTGCCAGCAGCGTAATTGGGGAAAATTCACCCCTCCACTTT. It encodes CASSVIGENSPLHF. The V call is TRBV9, the J call TRBJ1-6; D remains unclear. The CDR3 totals 14 residues. V was pared by 1 base and J by 7 bases, with 9 bases between. Germline lookup yields CDR1 SGDLS and CDR2 YYNGEE.

This clonotype was picked up many times. The chain couples TRBV6-6 to TRBJ1-2; 7 nucleotides agree with TRBD1. Germline V gives CDR1 MNHNY, CDR2 SVGAGI (reference sequence). The CDR3 consists of 16 residues. V was pared by 2 bases and J by 2 bases, with 8 bases of the junction left unmatched. The CDR3 DNA reads as TGTGCCAGCAGTTACATAGACAGGGCTTTAAACTATGGCTACACCTTC. This gives the protein CASSYIDRALNYGYTF.

In regard to this clonotype: The junction shows a germline mismatch at one end, possibly a read error. V usage is TRBV4-1 and J usage is TRBJ2-3; D is perhaps TRBD1 (7 bases). CDR1 and CDR2 from the germline V gene are MGHRA and YSYEKL. CDR3 size: 14 residues. The CDR3 nucleotides are TGCGCCAGCAGCCAGATCCTCAGGGGGGATACGAAGTATTTT. It is translated as CASSQILRGDTKYF.

This clonotype was found many times. The chain is built from TRBV5-5 and TRBJ1-5; TRBD1 matches at 7 bases. This CDR3 comprises 14 residues. V dropped 4 bases and J dropped 6; count of bases not matched to a gene: 7. Germline assignment: CDR1 SGHKS and CDR2 YYEKEE (reference sequence). The CDR3 sequence is CASSRDRDSQPQHF. CDR3 nucleotides: TGTGCCAGCAGCCGTGACAGGGACAGTCAGCCCCAGCATTTT.

This clonotype appeared many times. The chain joins TRBV20-1 to TRBJ2-3, with a weak D call TRBD1 (6 bases). Trimming left V 4 bases short and J 4 bases short, with 15 bases between. In germline, CDR1 is DFQATT, CDR2 SNEGSKA (reference sequence). The CDR3 sequence is 14 residues long. CDR3 region: CSAIVGGVADTQYF. CDR3 DNA: TGCAGTGCTATAGTAGGGGGAGTTGCAGATACGCAGTATTTT.

This clonotype was recorded at least ten times. The chain recombines TRBV5-1 with TRBJ1-1, with D possibly being TRBD1 (5 bases). Germline CDR1 SGHRS, CDR2 YFSETQ. V lost 4 bases and J lost 2, with 15 bases in between. CDR3 length: 15 amino acids. The CDR3 here is CASSPVMGGNTEAFF. For the CDR3, the DNA is TGCGCCAGCAGCCCTGTAATGGGGGGTAACACTGAAGCTTTCTTT.

At least ten counts were recorded for this clonotype. This rearrangement joins TRBV4-3 to TRBJ1-3, with D perhaps TRBD1 (6 bases). Germline lookup yields CDR1 LGHNA and CDR2 YSLEER. The V and J ends lost 1 base and 3 bases respectively, with 10 bases between them. There are 15 residues in the CDR3. This CDR3 is CASSQGTAVGNTIYF. As DNA, the CDR3 is TGCGCCAGCAGCCAAGGGACAGCGGTTGGAAACACCATATATTTT.

This clonotype came up many times. This chain uses TRBV5-1 with TRBJ2-1; the match to TRBD1 covers 12 bases. The CDR3 is 14 residues long. The germline V gene has CDR1 SGHRS and CDR2 YFSETQ. J gave up 6 bases and V 5 bases, and 3 bases lay outside the gene matches. In DNA form, the CDR3 reads TGCGCCAGCAGAGGGGGACAGGGGGCCAATGAGCAGTTCTTC. This codes for CASRGGQGANEQFF.

There are many counts of this clonotype. The chain couples TRBV6-2 or TRBV6-3 to TRBJ2-2; the D gene is possibly TRBD2 (5 bases). Germline V gene data show CDR1 as MNHEY and CDR2 as SVGEGT. The CDR3 spans 16 residues. V was pared by 6 bases and J by 6 bases, with 20 bases between. This chain's CDR3 is CASRTHSPGSAGELFF. CDR3 coding DNA: TGTGCCAGCAGGACCCACTCCCCGGGTAGCGCCGGGGAGCTGTTTTTT.

This clonotype was detected ten times or more. The rearrangement uses TRBV5-5 and TRBJ1-2; no clear D. V was clipped by 4 bases and J by 3 bases, with 7 bases between them. CDR1 is SGHKS and CDR2 is YYEKEE in the germline V gene (reference sequence). CDR3 length equals 12 residues. Here the CDR3 reads CASSPSYYGYTF. CDR3 sequence (DNA): TGTGCCAGCAGCCCGTCCTACTATGGCTACACCTTC.